The 29 T cell receptor beta chains listed next were all sequenced from one sample in a study of cytomegalovirus exposure and HLA in healthy donors. PCR primers comprised 60 Vbeta and 13 Jbeta primers. TCRdb's copy holds only in-frame clones and misses some; the assay was immunoSEQ multiplex PCR. The sample consists of fewer than 250,000 clones, about four fifths of them appearing once. Sequences were obtained from PBMCs. The receptors here all came from a man aged 40-55 years in good health and CMV-seropositive.

V gene TRBV27 combines with J gene TRBJ1-1; D call uncertain. The V gene lost 7 bases and the J gene lost 1 base, with 7 bases spanning the gap. CDR1 and CDR2 from the germline V gene are MNHEY and SMNVEV (reference sequence). CDR3 length equals 12 residues. For the CDR3, the DNA is TGTGCCAGCATGTCGGGGAACACTGAAGCTTTCTTT. It is translated as CASMSGNTEAFF.

The J gene is TRBJ2-1, the V gene TRBV7-8; 9 bases map to TRBD2. Germline V CDR1 and CDR2: SGHVS, FQNEAQ. There are 15 residues in the CDR3. V dropped 0 bases and J dropped 9; count of bases not matched to a gene: 6. The CDR3 sequence is CASSLAREGLSEQFF. The CDR3 DNA reads as TGTGCCAGCAGCTTAGCGCGGGAGGGCCTGAGTGAGCAGTTCTTC.

This rearrangement joins TRBV27 to TRBJ2-2; 8 bases line up with TRBD2. Losses at the gene ends were 2 bases for V and 6 bases for J; bases not matched to a gene: 2. Germline CDR1 reads MNHEY; CDR2 reads SMNVEV (reference sequence). This CDR3 is 14 amino acids long. The CDR3 nucleotides read TGTGCCAGCAGTTTAACGGGAGGGCCCGGGGAGCTGTTTTTT. Residues: CASSLTGGPGELFF.

CDR3 region: CATSREAASGSHEQYF. Written as DNA, the CDR3 is TGTGCCACCAGCAGAGAAGCGGCTAGCGGGAGCCACGAGCAGTACTTC. The gene calls are TRBV15 and TRBJ2-7, with 10 nucleotides matching TRBD2. CDR1 is LNHNV and CDR2 is YYDKDF in the germline V gene (reference sequence). After removal of 0 bases from V and 5 bases from J, the junction contained 7 bases not matched to a gene. The CDR3 spans 16 residues.

This chain connects TRBV27 to TRBJ2-7, with 8 bases identical to TRBD2. The CDR3 is made up of 15 amino acids. Unmatched junction bases numbered 14, after V lost 6 bases and J lost 7 bases. CDR1 is MNHEY, CDR2 SMNVEV, per germline (reference sequence). CDR3 sequence: CASSRQAGDFKEQYV. The CDR3 nucleotides read TGTGCCAGCAGCCGCCAAGCGGGAGATTTTAAAGAGCAGTACGTC.

CDR3 nucleotides: TGTGCCAGCAGCTCACGGGAGTGGACACCTAACTATGGCTACACCTTC. It yields the protein CASSSREWTPNYGYTF. The rearrangement joins TRBV5-8 to TRBJ1-2, with TRBD1 as a possible D gene (5 bases). Germline CDR1 reads SGHTS; CDR2 reads YDEGEE. CDR3 length: 16 amino acids. V dropped 3 bases and J dropped 0 bases, with 15 bases sitting between them.

The chain employs TRBV7-9 and TRBJ2-1, with 16 bases that match TRBD2. From germline, CDR1 is SEHNR and CDR2 FQNEAQ (reference sequence). There are 16 residues in the CDR3. V was pared by 5 bases and J by 8 bases, with 6 bases of the junction left unmatched. Here the CDR3 reads CASSRKGLAGGDEQFF. CDR3 nucleotide sequence: TGTGCCAGCAGCAGAAAGGGACTAGCGGGAGGGGATGAGCAGTTCTTC.

The V gene is TRBV11-3, the J gene TRBJ2-5; no definite D call. The CDR3 covers 13 residues. Trimming shortened V by 3 bases and J by 6 bases, and 11 bases separated the two germline ends. The germline CDR1 and CDR2 sequences are SGHNT and YENEEA. CDR3: CASSFEVPKTQYF. The CDR3 DNA follows: TGTGCCAGCAGCTTTGAGGTACCGAAGACCCAGTACTTC.

The rearrangement uses TRBV5-1 and TRBJ2-3, with 7 bases that match TRBD1. In germline, CDR1 is SGHRS, CDR2 YFSETQ. CDR3 length equals 14 residues. V gave up 0 bases and J gave up 6 bases; unmatched junction bases: 4. This CDR3 is CASSLGGQVDTQYF. In nucleotides, the CDR3 is TGCGCCAGCAGCTTGGGTGGACAGGTGGATACGCAGTATTTT.

This clone was observed a single time. CDR3 residues: CASSFTGGLKAEAFF. CDR3 in DNA: TGCGCCAGCTCTTTTACTGGGGGGTTGAAGGCTGAAGCTTTCTTT. The chain is built from TRBV5-1 and TRBJ1-1; a weak D match, TRBD1 (5 bases). CDR3 size: 15 residues. The germline V gene encodes CDR1 SGHRS and CDR2 YFSETQ. V was pared by 7 bases and J by 6 bases, with 22 bases between.

The chain is built from TRBV7-7 and TRBJ2-5; maybe TRBD1 (6 bases). The germline V gene encodes CDR1 SSHAT and CDR2 FNYEAQ (reference sequence). Trimming took off 1 base at V and 4 bases at J, with 10 bases between the two ends. This CDR3 has 14 residues. The CDR3 DNA reads as TGTGCCAGCAGCTTAGTACTAGGGGGAGAGACCCAGTACTTC. Translated, it gives CASSLVLGGETQYF.

This chain joins TRBV6-4 and TRBJ2-1; 9 bases are a match to TRBD2. This CDR3 is built from 15 residues. J lost 4 bases, V lost 3 bases, and 4 bases had no gene match. Per germline, CDR1 MRHNA and CDR2 SNTAGT. This CDR3 reads CASSDSSGAYNEQFF. In DNA form, the CDR3 reads TGTGCCAGCAGTGATTCTAGCGGGGCGTACAATGAGCAGTTCTTC.

V gene TRBV10-1 combines with J gene TRBJ2-1; 7 nucleotides match TRBD2. The length of the CDR3 is 14 residues. Per the germline V gene, CDR1 is WNHNN and CDR2 is SYGVQD (reference sequence). With V trimmed by 2 bases and J by 6 bases, 4 bases remained unmatched. CDR3 bases: TGCGCCAGCAGTGAGGGAGCGGGGAGCAATGAGCAGTTCTTC. This translates into CASSEGAGSNEQFF.

The chain links TRBV6-6 to TRBJ2-7; TRBD2 is a possible D gene (6 bases). The CDR3 runs to 15 residues. Germline V CDR1 and CDR2: MNHNY, SVGAGI (reference sequence). Trimming removed 5 bases from V and 7 bases from J, with 21 bases in between. Here the CDR3 reads CASSLRLAGTGEQYF. CDR3 coding DNA: TGTGCCAGCAGTCTCCGGCTGGCGGGAACGGGAGAGCAGTACTTC.

The J gene is TRBJ2-7, the V gene TRBV6-5; 9 bases are a match to TRBD1. The V gene's germline CDR1 is MNHEY and CDR2 SVGAGI. V shed 0 bases, J shed 4 bases, and the junction held 4 bases outside the gene matches. The CDR3 length is 15 residues. This CDR3 is CASSYSTGGGYEQYV. The DNA of the CDR3 is TGTGCCAGCAGTTACTCGACAGGGGGGGGGTACGAGCAGTACGTC.

The V call is TRBV5-1, the J call TRBJ1-1, with D possibly TRBD1 on 5 matching bases. The CDR3 loop spans 15 amino acids. Germline V gene data show CDR1 as SGHRS and CDR2 as YFSETQ. Trimming left V 3 bases short and J 6 bases short, with 18 bases between. CDR3: CASSSIGGEVAEAFF. The CDR3 nucleotides are TGCGCCAGCAGCTCAATCGGGGGGGAGGTCGCTGAAGCTTTCTTT.

The rearrangement links TRBV7-7 to TRBJ2-7; TRBD2 matches at 10 bases. This CDR3 is 14 amino acids long. The germline V gene encodes CDR1 SSHAT and CDR2 FNYEAQ (reference sequence). The V and J ends lost 11 bases and 0 bases, in that order; junction bases with no gene match: 7. This CDR3 is CAAVGTSVSYEQYF. CDR3 coding DNA: TGTGCCGCCGTCGGGACTAGCGTCTCCTACGAGCAGTACTTC.

This sequence joins TRBV6-5 and TRBJ2-7; 12 bases match TRBD2. This CDR3 is built from 15 residues. CDR1 and CDR2 from the germline V gene are MNHEY and SVGAGI. V shed 4 bases and J 0 bases; nucleotides not matched to a gene: 1. The CDR3 nucleotides are TGTGCCAGCAGTTCGACTAGCGGGAGCTCCTACGAGCAGTACTTC. Its translation: CASSSTSGSSYEQYF.

This clone was seen a few times. The rearrangement joins TRBV14 to TRBJ2-6; D not certain. The CDR3 has 16 amino acids. The V end lost 2 bases, the J end lost 0 bases, and 8 bases lay between the germline ends. Per germline, CDR1 SGHDN and CDR2 FVKESK. The CDR3 here is CASSQLTSSGANVLTF. CDR3 coding DNA: TGTGCCAGCAGCCAACTAACCTCCTCTGGGGCCAACGTCCTGACTTTC. The full variable domain, in which reference TRBV14 and TRBJ2-6 provide the parts outside the CDR3, is EAGVTQFPSHSVIEKGQTVTLRCDPISGHDNLYWYRRVMGKEIKFLLHFVKESKQDESGMPNNRFLAERTGGTYSTLKVQPAELEDSGVYFCASSQLTSSGANVLTFGAGSRLTVL.

The chain carries TRBV6-5 and TRBJ1-1; perhaps TRBD1 as D (6 bases). The CDR3 sequence is 14 residues long. CDR1 is MNHEY, CDR2 SVGAGI, per germline. Between the trimmed V and J ends, which lost 6 bases and 9 bases, there was a span of 20 bases. The CDR3 nucleotides are TGTGCCAGCAGCCCCCCAGGGGCGGTTCGTAAAGCTTTCTTT. It translates to CASSPPGAVRKAFF.

This sequence joins TRBV19 and TRBJ2-2; TRBD2 aligns across 8 bases. Germline trimming cut 7 bases from V and 2 bases from J; bases unmatched to any gene: 6. Per the germline V gene, CDR1 is LNHDA and CDR2 is SQIVND (reference sequence). This CDR3 has 15 residues. The chain's CDR3 is CASKGRGDNTGELFF. CDR3 DNA sequence: TGTGCCAGTAAGGGGCGGGGGGATAACACCGGGGAGCTGTTTTTT.

This sequence joins TRBV5-6 and TRBJ2-5, with 9 bases identical to TRBD1. The CDR3 totals 16 residues. V was pared by 4 bases and J by 5 bases, with 12 bases of the junction left unmatched. Germline values: CDR1 SGHDT, CDR2 YYEEEE. The CDR3 spells CASSLRGTGISETQYF. Here the CDR3 DNA reads TGTGCCAGCAGCCTGAGGGGGACAGGGATATCGGAGACCCAGTACTTC. Full variable domain (missing parts from reference TRBV5-6 and TRBJ2-5): DAGVTQSPTHLIKTRGQQVTLRCSPKSGHDTVSWYQQALGQGPQFIFQYYEEEERQRGNFPDRFSGHQFPNYSSELNVNALLLGDSALYLCASSLRGTGISETQYFGPGTRLLVL.

This chain connects TRBV30 to TRBJ2-2; 7 positions match TRBD1. Trimming took 2 bases from V and 6 from J; bases not matched to a gene: 9. The CDR3 is made up of 15 amino acids. Germline CDR1 and CDR2: GTSNPN and SVGIG (reference sequence). CDR3 DNA: TGTGCCTGGAGTACAGGGGATAAGTTCTCCGGGGAGCTGTTTTTT. Amino acids: CAWSTGDKFSGELFF. Based on the CDR3 plus reference TRBV30 and TRBJ2-2, the full variable domain is SQTIHQWPATLVQPVGSPLSLECTVEGTSNPNLYWYRQAAGRGLQLLFYSVGIGQISSEVPQNLSASRPQDRQFILSSKKLLLSDSGFYLCAWSTGDKFSGELFFGEGSRLTVL.

V and J are TRBV11-2 and TRBJ2-7; TRBD2 matches at 10 bases. Germline values: CDR1 SGHAT, CDR2 FQNNGV. The CDR3 contains 14 residues. With 4 bases clipped from V and 1 base from J, the junction kept 1 base outside the gene matches. The CDR3 nucleotides read TGTGCCAGCAGCTCGACTAGCGGGTCCTACGAGCAGTACGTC. Its protein product is CASSSTSGSYEQYV.

This clone was observed a few times. V and J are TRBV27 and TRBJ1-1, with D perhaps matching TRBD1 (6 bases). Germline loops: CDR1 MNHEY, CDR2 SMNVEV (reference sequence). Trimming pared 3 bases from V and 4 bases from J, leaving 9 bases between. CDR3 size: 13 residues. Written as DNA, the CDR3 is TGTGCCAGCAGTTTTGGGGGCGGCACTGAAGCTTTCTTT. This translates into CASSFGGGTEAFF.

This rearrangement joins TRBV5-1 to TRBJ2-7; TRBD2 matches at 10 bases. Germline-derived CDR1 and CDR2 are SGHRS and YFSETQ. This CDR3 spans 16 amino acids. Trimming took 1 base from V and 3 from J; bases not matched to a gene: 7. CDR3 loop: CASSLMPAGGNYEQYV. The CDR3 DNA reads as TGCGCCAGCAGCTTGATGCCAGCGGGAGGGAACTACGAGCAGTACGTC.

This chain connects TRBV6-6 to TRBJ2-7; 9 nucleotides agree with TRBD2. The CDR3 contains 14 residues. The trim removed 5 bases at V and 3 bases at J, leaving 5 bases unmatched. Germline V gene sequence: CDR1 MNHNY, CDR2 SVGAGI (reference sequence). This CDR3 is CASSAGTSNYEQYF. The CDR3 DNA reads as TGTGCCAGCAGTGCGGGGACTAGCAACTACGAGCAGTACTTC.

The rearrangement joins TRBV10-1 to TRBJ2-5; 11 positions match TRBD1. The CDR3 covers 18 residues. V lost 4 bases and J lost 3; bases outside the gene matches: 13. From germline, CDR1 is WNHNN and CDR2 SYGVQD (reference sequence). The CDR3 DNA reads TGCGCCAGCAGTGGCCCTAAAGGGGACAGGGGGGTTGAAGAGACCCAGTACTTC. Protein: CASSGPKGDRGVEETQYF.

The genes are TRBV27 and TRBJ1-1, with D possibly being TRBD1 (5 bases). The germline V gene has CDR1 MNHEY and CDR2 SMNVEV (reference sequence). Trimming took 3 bases from V and 5 from J, leaving 13 bases between them. The CDR3 covers 14 residues. The CDR3 DNA follows: TGTGCCAGCAGTTTCCTAGGGGTCGGGACTGAAGCTTTCTTT. Translating gives CASSFLGVGTEAFF.